Each of the 17 T cell receptor beta chains below was sequenced from the same sample in a study of cytomegalovirus exposure and HLA in healthy donors. With 60 Vbeta and 13 Jbeta primers, the PCR was carried out. The data were produced by immunoSEQ multiplex PCR, yet TCRdb's version contains in-frame clones alone and is incomplete. The data show under 200,000 clones, around 82% seen once. The sequencing input was PBMCs. The receptors stem from a man aged 35 to 55 in good health and CMV-seronegative.

The chain joins TRBV2 to TRBJ2-7; D may be TRBD2 (6 bases). The CDR3 length is 14 residues. Germline assignment: CDR1 SNHLY and CDR2 FYNNEI. The V gene lost 4 bases and the J gene lost 2 bases, with 12 bases spanning the gap. The CDR3 DNA is TGTGCCAGCAGTGCCACCGGGAGAACCTACGAGCAGTACTTC. The encoded protein is CASSATGRTYEQYF.

The chain joins TRBV6-5 to TRBJ1-1, with D hard to call. Between the trimmed V and J ends, which lost 6 bases and 1 base, there was a span of 15 bases. This CDR3 is built from 15 residues. CDR1 is MNHEY and CDR2 is SVGAGI in the germline V gene. CDR3: CASRNRGAGNTEAFF. The CDR3 nucleotides are TGTGCCAGCAGGAACCGGGGTGCGGGGAACACTGAAGCTTTCTTT.

This clone was seen a single time. V usage is TRBV29-1 and J usage is TRBJ1-2; D might be TRBD1 (5 bases). Germline CDR1 and CDR2: SQVTM and ANQGSEA. Trimming took off 4 bases at V and 6 bases at J, with 15 bases between the two ends. CDR3 length: 13 residues. This CDR3 reads CSVVLGVFDGYTF. CDR3 nucleotides: TGCAGCGTTGTCCTAGGGGTGTTTGATGGCTACACCTTC.

This clone was seen more than once but under ten times. V is TRBV5-4 and J is TRBJ2-5; the match to TRBD2 covers 7 bases. This CDR3 has 15 residues. Germline lookup yields CDR1 SGHNT and CDR2 YYREEE (reference sequence). V shed 6 bases, J shed 3 bases, and the junction held 11 bases outside the gene matches. The CDR3 DNA is TGTGCCAGCACCTTCGGGCTAGCGGATGAAGAGACCCAGTACTTC. It encodes CASTFGLADEETQYF.

This chain connects TRBV2 to TRBJ1-5; TRBD1 matches 7 bases. V lost 4 bases and J lost 1; bases outside the gene matches: 7. This CDR3 contains 16 residues. The germline gives CDR1 SNHLY, CDR2 FYNNEI. CDR3 DNA: TGTGCCAGCAGTGGAGGGGGCTCGAGGAGCAATCAGCCCCAGCATTTT. Residues: CASSGGGSRSNQPQHF.

The chain recombines TRBV9 with TRBJ1-1; TRBD1 is a possible D gene (5 bases). V gave up 0 bases and J gave up 5 bases, with 11 bases separating them. Germline V gene data show CDR1 as SGDLS and CDR2 as YYNGEE. The CDR3 covers 14 residues. The DNA of the CDR3 is TGTGCCAGCAGCGTAGGGAACGCAGGGACTGAAGCTTTCTTT. Translation gives CASSVGNAGTEAFF.

CDR3: CASSQEPRENTEAFF. The CDR3 DNA is TGCGCCAGCAGCCAAGAGCCCCGGGAGAACACTGAAGCTTTCTTT. The V gene is TRBV4-3, the J gene TRBJ1-1; D unresolved. This CDR3 contains 15 residues. Germline values: CDR1 LGHNA, CDR2 YSLEER. The germline V and J ends were trimmed by 0 bases and 1 base, with 9 bases remaining between them.

V is TRBV18 and J is TRBJ1-6; D might be TRBD1 (5 bases). CDR1 and CDR2 from the germline V gene are KGHSH and LQKENI. The CDR3 runs 13 residues. Trimming stripped 4 bases from V and 10 bases from J, with 11 bases between. The CDR3: CASSLGDVSPLHF. CDR3 in DNA: TGTGCCAGCTCACTAGGGGATGTCTCACCCCTCCACTTT.

Notes on this clone: The same CDR3 also results from other DNA sequences found in this sample. The chain joins TRBV6-1 to TRBJ1-5, with D unresolved. The CDR3 is made up of 14 amino acids. The germline gives CDR1 MNHNS, CDR2 SASEGT. The V end lost 0 bases, the J end lost 1 base, and 4 bases lay between the germline ends. Written as DNA, the CDR3 is TGTGCCAGCAGTGAAGCGCGAAGCAATCAGCCCCAGCATTTT. Encoded protein: CASSEARSNQPQHF.

This clone turned up a few times. CDR3 coding DNA: TGTGCCAGCAGCTTACAGGGGGAAATGAACACTGAAGCTTTCTTT. This sequence encodes CASSLQGEMNTEAFF. V usage is TRBV7-8 and J usage is TRBJ1-1; 7 bases agree with TRBD1. Germline-derived CDR1 and CDR2 are SGHVS and FQNEAQ. After removal of 2 bases from V and 0 bases from J, the junction contained 3 bases not matched to a gene. The CDR3 sequence is 15 residues long. The full variable domain, in which reference TRBV7-8 and TRBJ1-1 provide the parts outside the CDR3, is GAGVSQSPRYKVAKRGQDVALRCDPISGHVSLFWYQQALGQGPEFLTYFQNEAQLDKSGLPSDRFFAERPEGSVSTLKIQRTQQEDSAVYLCASSLQGEMNTEAFFGQGTRLTVV.

The chain recombines TRBV7-6 with TRBJ2-1; no firm D call. Germline assignment: CDR1 SGHVS and CDR2 FNYEAQ. CDR3 length: 15 amino acids. Trimming pared 3 bases from V and 0 bases from J, leaving 9 bases between. CDR3 DNA sequence: TGTGCCAGCAGCTTGGCTCCTAGCTCCTACAATGAGCAGTTCTTC. The encoded protein is CASSLAPSSYNEQFF.

The J gene is TRBJ2-7, the V gene TRBV7-2; TRBD2 matches at 13 bases. V shed 5 bases, J shed 7 bases, and the junction held 8 bases outside the gene matches. The germline V gene encodes CDR1 SGHTA and CDR2 FQGNSA. The CDR3 length is 15 residues. The CDR3 here is CASSLSPGLAGEQYF. DNA of the CDR3: TGTGCCAGCAGCCTCTCCCCGGGACTAGCGGGGGAGCAGTACTTC.

This rearrangement joins TRBV7-9 to TRBJ2-3, with 10 bases identical to TRBD2. This CDR3 region has 18 residues. The V gene's germline CDR1 is SEHNR and CDR2 FQNEAQ (reference sequence). The J segment lost 4 bases and the V segment lost 5 bases, leaving 15 bases of the junction unmatched. The DNA of the CDR3 is TGTGCCAGCAGCCTACCGACTAGCGGGCGGCTCGGCTCAGATACGCAGTATTTT. It specifies CASSLPTSGRLGSDTQYF.

This rearrangement joins TRBV6-5 to TRBJ1-1; D gene uncertain. The CDR3 is made up of 13 amino acids. Trimming took 8 bases from V and 0 from J, leaving 10 bases between them. CDR1 is MNHEY and CDR2 is SVGAGI in the germline V gene. The CDR3 loop reads CASRPRLNTEAFF. The DNA for the CDR3 is TGTGCCAGCCGCCCTAGACTGAACACTGAAGCTTTCTTT.

V and J are TRBV19 and TRBJ2-6, with 8 bases that match TRBD1. The CDR3 has 16 amino acids. The germline CDR1 and CDR2 sequences are LNHDA and SQIVND (reference sequence). The junction had 6 bases not matched to a gene; V was cut back by 4 bases and J by 4 bases. CDR3 loop: CASSTRTGWGANVLTF. The CDR3 nucleotides read TGTGCCAGTAGTACCCGGACAGGGTGGGGGGCCAACGTCCTGACTTTC.

The chain couples TRBV2 to TRBJ2-6; a possible D gene is TRBD2 (5 bases). Trimming took 6 bases from V and 0 from J, leaving 15 bases between them. The CDR3 spans 17 residues. The V gene's germline CDR1 is SNHLY and CDR2 FYNNEI. CDR3: CASSLAGVLSGANVLTF. The CDR3 DNA reads TGTGCCAGCAGCCTCGCGGGCGTCCTCTCTGGGGCCAACGTCCTGACTTTC.

This clone was seen a handful of times. The CDR3 region has the DNA TGCACCAGCAGCCATAGATGGCGGGGGGCCAAAAACATTCAGTACTTC. Its protein is CTSSHRWRGAKNIQYF. V and J are TRBV1 and TRBJ2-4; the table names TRBD2, a call not compared with the DNA. TRBV1 is a pseudogene. The CDR3 spans 16 residues.